These 9 T cell receptor beta chains share one sample of origin, sequenced in a study of CD8+ T cells in alopecia areata. Extracted from the samples, RNA was reverse transcribed into cDNA to serve as the sequencing template. Using immunoSEQ multiplex PCR, the repertoire was profiled, and TCRdb retains in-frame clones only, with some absent. The table includes around 4,200 clones, less than 70% detected once. Indicated treatment: oral pan-JAK inhibitor, 5-10 mg twice daily. Peripheral blood samples and lesional scalp punch biopsies were obtained from alopecia areata patients. Material: skin, obtained at week 24, from a patient treated with tofacitinib. These receptors originate from a human donor with alopecia areata.

This clone was found a few times. V and J are TRBV6-1 and TRBJ1-5; D might be TRBD1 (5 bases). Germline lookup yields CDR1 MNHNS and CDR2 SASEGT. This CDR3 has 16 amino acids. V shed 0 bases and J shed 6 bases, with 15 bases lying between them. The CDR3: CASSEALRGIGQPQHF. The CDR3 region has the DNA TGTGCCAGCAGTGAAGCGCTTCGGGGGATAGGTCAGCCCCAGCATTTT.

This clone is large (0.1 to 1%). The rearrangement joins TRBV2 to TRBJ2-1, with a tentative D call TRBD2 (5 bases). Between the trimmed V and J ends, which lost 4 bases and 12 bases, there was a span of 16 bases. This CDR3 has 13 amino acids. Germline V gene sequence: CDR1 SNHLY, CDR2 FYNNEI. This CDR3 is CASSVDSLSMQFF. The DNA of the CDR3 is TGTGCCAGCAGTGTGGACTCTTTGTCCATGCAGTTCTTC.

The rearrangement joins TRBV29-1 to TRBJ1-5; no definite D call. CDR3 length: 13 residues. The germline V gene encodes CDR1 SQVTM and CDR2 ANQGSEA. V was cut by 4 bases and J by 8 bases, with 15 bases left in between. The CDR3 here is CSVASQVDEPQHF. For the CDR3, the DNA is TGCAGCGTTGCTTCTCAGGTAGATGAGCCCCAGCATTTT.

The chain employs TRBV10-3 and TRBJ1-2; D gene unclear. Trimming removed 3 bases at V and 3 bases at J, with 5 bases between. The CDR3 spans 12 residues. Germline-derived CDR1 and CDR2 are ENHRY and SYGVKD. CDR3 DNA: TGTGCCATCAGTGACAGCTACTATGGCTACACCTTC. Translating gives CAISDSYYGYTF.

The sample holds a few counts of this clone. The DNA is omitted, as the CDR3 cannot be located on it reliably, and the CDR3 follows TCRdb's listing. The chain combines TRBV23-1 with TRBJ2-2; no check of the table's D call, TRBD2, against the DNA was made. TRBV23-1 has ORF status, its function being uncertain. The CDR3 numbers 13 amino acids, ends counted. The chain's CDR3 is CASSHAFPGSCFF.

Note on this clone: Other DNA sequences of this sample code for an identical CDR3. The chain combines TRBV9 with TRBJ2-3; 14 nucleotides agree with TRBD2. This CDR3 has 17 residues. The J segment lost 8 bases and the V segment lost 0 bases, leaving 8 bases of the junction unmatched. CDR1 is SGDLS, CDR2 YYNGEE, per germline. Here the CDR3 reads CASSVAGSGTSGGTQYF. DNA for the CDR3: TGTGCCAGCAGCGTAGCCGGGTCCGGGACTAGCGGGGGTACGCAGTATTTT.

The rearrangement joins TRBV5-1 to TRBJ2-7, with D perhaps matching TRBD1 (6 bases). The CDR3 covers 13 residues. Trimming took off 4 bases at V and 3 bases at J, with 11 bases between the two ends. Germline V gives CDR1 SGHRS, CDR2 YFSETQ. CDR3 residues: CASSGIQGYEQYF. As DNA, the CDR3 is TGCGCCAGCAGCGGAATACAGGGCTACGAGCAGTACTTC.

This chain connects TRBV6-1 to TRBJ2-5; TRBD2 aligns across 11 bases. The CDR3 runs 16 residues. CDR1 and CDR2 (germline): MNHNS, SASEGT. V trimming: 4 bases; J trimming: 4 bases; junction bases outside the gene matches: 8. The CDR3 DNA follows: TGTGCCAGCAGTGGGTATAGCGGGAGGGATGCAGAGACCCAGTACTTC. As protein: CASSGYSGRDAETQYF.

This clone was observed a handful of times. V gene TRBV6-5 combines with J gene TRBJ2-3; 8 nucleotides line up with TRBD1. CDR1 and CDR2 (germline): MNHEY, SVGAGI. This CDR3 region has 15 residues. Trimming took 4 bases from V and 0 from J; bases not matched to a gene: 3. The CDR3 coding sequence is TGTGCCAGCAGTTGGGACAGGCGGAGCACAGATACGCAGTATTTT. Translated, it gives CASSWDRRSTDTQYF.